The source of this TCR beta chain is a study of T cells in Graves' hyperthyroidism and ophthalmopathy. TCR beta CDR3 sequences were amplified from RNA transcripts. RT-PCR in the first round (using the HTBI primer set) targeted the TCR CDR3. MiXCR was run by TCRdb on the multiplex PCR reads, yielding one entry per CDR3 protein. The sample records some 490,000 distinct CDR3 sequences, 20% to 25% being singletons. Exclusion criteria comprised uncontrolled infection, other autoimmune disease, pregnancy or lactation. The germline V gene encodes CDR1 LNHDA and CDR2 SQIVND (reference sequence). With V trimmed by 7 bases and J by 3 bases, 6 bases remained unmatched. CDR3 size: 15 residues.

This TCR was recovered from a woman in her seventies with Graves' ophthalmopathy. The V call is TRBV19, the J call TRBJ1-5; 10 positions match TRBD1. The sequenced sample was blood. Written as DNA, the CDR3 is TGTGCCAGTAAAAGGGACAGGGGACCCAATCAGCCCCAGCATTTT. Protein product: CASKRDRGPNQPQHF.